These 5 T cell receptor beta chains were sequenced from one sample in a study of shared clonotypes between healthy human individuals. Some clones are missing from TCRdb's copy, which holds only in-frame ones; the method was immunoSEQ multiplex PCR. The sample shows over a million clones, 70% to 80% of them seen only once. Sequenced sample: memory CD4+ T cells from PBMCs. The subset is: CD45RA-negative fraction. The origin of the receptors is a man between 18 and 35 years old in good health. Some clones in this sample may be carry-over from other donors' samples.

The chain combines TRBV11-1 with TRBJ2-1; no clear D gene. Germline lookup yields CDR1 SGHAT and CDR2 FQDESV (reference sequence). This CDR3 has 13 residues. V lost 6 bases and J 8 bases, leaving 14 bases between the germline ends. The chain's CDR3 is CASRGNFRDEQFF. In DNA form, the CDR3 reads TGTGCCAGCAGGGGGAACTTCCGCGATGAGCAGTTCTTC.

This chain connects TRBV18 to TRBJ2-6; TRBD2 might be the D (5 bases). V was cut by 4 bases and J by 0 bases, with 16 bases left in between. Per germline, CDR1 KGHSH and CDR2 LQKENI. This CDR3 comprises 18 residues. The CDR3 here is CASSRRSGVSSGANVLTF. The CDR3 region has the DNA TGTGCCAGCTCACGGCGGTCCGGGGTCAGCTCTGGGGCCAACGTCCTGACTTTC.

Comment on this clone: Distinct nucleotide sequences in the sample also encode this CDR3. J is TRBJ2-7 and V is TRBV11-2; 9 positions match TRBD1. The trim removed 1 base at V and 3 bases at J, leaving 4 bases unmatched. CDR1 and CDR2 from the germline V gene are SGHAT and FQNNGV. CDR3 size: 15 residues. The CDR3: CASSLASGQGYEQYF. CDR3 bases: TGTGCCAGCAGCTTAGCCTCGGGACAGGGCTACGAGCAGTACTTC. Supplemented by reference TRBV11-2 and TRBJ2-7, the full variable domain reads EAGVAQSPRYKIIEKRQSVAFWCNPISGHATLYWYQQILGQGPKLLIQFQNNGVVDDSQLPKDRFSAERLKGVDSTLKIQPAKLEDSAVYLCASSLASGQGYEQYFGPGTRLTVT.

The V gene is TRBV5-1, the J gene TRBJ2-7; possibly TRBD1 or TRBD2 for D (5 bases each). CDR3 length: 15 amino acids. The V gene's germline CDR1 is SGHRS and CDR2 YFSETQ. The V gene lost 4 bases and the J gene lost 3 bases, with 17 bases spanning the gap. This CDR3 reads CASSPGTGFYYEQYF. CDR3 bases: TGCGCCAGCAGCCCGGGGACCGGATTTTACTACGAGCAGTACTTC.

This clone came up once. The sample carries other DNA sequences with the same CDR3. The V gene is TRBV29-1, the J gene TRBJ2-5; D gene uncertain. CDR3 size: 12 residues. Germline values: CDR1 SQVTM, CDR2 ANQGSEA. Deletions cut 2 bases from V and 4 bases from J, with 8 bases between. The CDR3 here is CSVEPGGETQYF. The CDR3 DNA reads as TGCAGCGTTGAACCGGGTGGAGAGACCCAGTACTTC.